Below are 26 T cell receptor beta chains sequenced from a single sample in a study of blood T cells in healthy people across ages (dated by TCRdb to between 2015 and 2017). The library came from 5' RACE. The sequencer listed for this sample is Illumina HiSeq 2500. A second roughly 6 to 12 cycle PCR used a sample-barcoded 5' primer and a J-beta primer mix. TCRdb reworked the public reads: Q25 trimming with fastp, MiXCR clone assembly, productive beta chains retained. Identical CDR3 proteins give one entry, which carries the most common genes and DNA. This sample holds 850,000 to 1,300,000 distinct CDR3 sequences; more than 40% were observed only once. The ten largest clones represent approximately 17% of the sample. The sequenced sample consisted of blood. The receptors derive from a woman in her fifties or sixties in good health.

The chain links TRBV11-1 to TRBJ1-1; TRBD1 aligns across 10 bases. The CDR3 has 14 amino acids. CDR1 and CDR2 (germline): SGHAT, FQDESV (reference sequence). V dropped 5 bases and J dropped 4; count of bases not matched to a gene: 4. CDR3: CASSDRGRPTEAFF. DNA of the CDR3: TGTGCCAGCAGCGACAGGGGGCGACCCACTGAAGCTTTCTTT.

The gene calls are TRBV27 and TRBJ2-7; D is perhaps TRBD1 (5 bases). This CDR3 is 13 amino acids long. CDR1 and CDR2 from the germline V gene are MNHEY and SMNVEV (reference sequence). With 7 bases removed from V and 3 bases from J, the gap between germline ends came to 13 bases. CDR3 protein: CASNTGSDYEQYF. DNA for the CDR3: TGTGCCAGCAACACAGGAAGCGACTACGAGCAGTACTTC.

The V gene is TRBV7-2, the J gene TRBJ2-6; D gene ambiguous. The CDR3 runs to 15 residues. V was trimmed by 5 bases and J by 11 bases, leaving 19 bases between them. The germline CDR1 and CDR2 sequences are SGHTA and FQGNSA. As DNA, the CDR3 is TGTGCCAGCAGCCGGACCGCGTCCCCCCAATACGTCCTGACTTTC. Protein sequence: CASSRTASPQYVLTF.

The rearrangement uses TRBV25-1 and TRBJ2-1; D is possibly TRBD2 (6 bases). Trimming removed 4 bases at V and 6 bases at J, with 19 bases between. Germline V gene data show CDR1 as MGHDK and CDR2 as SYGVNS. The CDR3 consists of 16 residues. CDR3 coding DNA: TGTGCCAGCAGTGGCGCGATGAAGGACTACATCAATGAGCAGTTCTTC. Its protein is CASSGAMKDYINEQFF.

The gene calls are TRBV5-1 and TRBJ2-4; D perhaps matches TRBD2 (5 bases). The CDR3 loop spans 14 amino acids. Trimming removed 4 bases at V and 13 bases at J, with 21 bases between. CDR1 is SGHRS, CDR2 YFSETQ, per germline. CDR3 in DNA: TGCGCCAGCAGCCCCCAGGACGGACCCTGGGAGCAGTACTTC. Amino acids: CASSPQDGPWEQYF.

This chain links TRBV28 with TRBJ2-7; 8 bases are shared with TRBD1. This CDR3 is built from 14 residues. The V gene end was trimmed by 10 bases and the J gene end by 4 bases; junction bases not matched to a gene: 12. Germline-derived CDR1 and CDR2 are MDHEN and SYDVKM. This CDR3 is CATQPGQDPYEQYF. CDR3 nucleotide sequence: TGTGCCACTCAGCCGGGACAGGACCCTTACGAGCAGTACTTC. Combining the CDR3 with reference TRBV28 and TRBJ2-7 gives the whole variable domain DVKVTQSSRYLVKRTGEKVFLECVQDMDHENMFWYRQDPGLGLRLIYFSYDVKMKEKGDIPEGYSVSREKKERFSLILESASTNQTSMYLCATQPGQDPYEQYFGPGTRLTVT.

The gene calls are TRBV11-2 and TRBJ1-4; D is perhaps TRBD1 (5 bases). The CDR3 spans 15 residues. V was trimmed by 5 bases and J by 4 bases, leaving 14 bases between them. CDR1 is SGHAT, CDR2 FQNNGV, per germline. CDR3 nucleotide sequence: TGTGCCAGCAGCCCCTGGGGGAGGGGTAATGAAAAACTGTTTTTT. Its translation is CASSPWGRGNEKLFF.

This clonotype was counted only a few times. The J gene is TRBJ2-5, the V gene TRBV5-1; no firm D call. Per germline, CDR1 SGHRS and CDR2 YFSETQ. This CDR3 is built from 13 residues. V was cut by 1 base and J by 3 bases, with 7 bases left in between. CDR3 in DNA: TGCGCCAGCAGCTTGAGGTGGGAAGAGACCCAGTACTTC. Protein sequence: CASSLRWEETQYF.

The chain carries TRBV20-1 and TRBJ1-1; possible D gene TRBD1, 6 bases. V was trimmed by 8 bases and J by 4 bases, leaving 17 bases between them. This CDR3 is built from 13 residues. Germline V gene data show CDR1 as DFQATT and CDR2 as SNEGSKA (reference sequence). The CDR3 coding sequence is TGCAGTCCACCGAGACAGGAACTCACTGAAGCTTTCTTT. Translated: CSPPRQELTEAFF.

The chain uses TRBV2 and TRBJ2-1, with D unclear. The V gene lost 6 bases and the J gene lost 10 bases, with 16 bases spanning the gap. CDR1 SNHLY and CDR2 FYNNEI come from the germline V gene. This CDR3 region has 13 residues. DNA of the CDR3: TGTGCCAGCAGGCTCAGGATCTCCCGGGAGCAGTTCTTC. This translates into CASRLRISREQFF.

In this sample, this clonotype turned up a few times. This chain connects TRBV4-2 to TRBJ2-3; TRBD1 agrees at 12 bases. The CDR3 spans 16 residues. J was trimmed by 4 bases and V by 5 bases; bases with no gene match: 7. Germline V lookup: CDR1 LGHNA, CDR2 YNFKEQ. In DNA form, the CDR3 reads TGTGCCAGCAGCAAACCGGGACAGGGGGCGTCAGATACGCAGTATTTT. It specifies CASSKPGQGASDTQYF.

V usage is TRBV10-3 and J usage is TRBJ2-2; 8 bases agree with TRBD2. CDR1 and CDR2 from the germline V gene are ENHRY and SYGVKD. After removal of 10 bases from V and 0 bases from J, the junction contained 7 bases not matched to a gene. CDR3 length equals 15 residues. The CDR3 DNA sequence: TGTGCCACGGCTCGGGGGGGCGCGAACACCGGGGAGCTGTTTTTT. Residues: CATARGGANTGELFF.

J is TRBJ2-5 and V is TRBV7-3, with 9 bases aligning to TRBD2. The length of the CDR3 is 16 residues. Trimming at V came to 5 bases and at J to 11 bases, leaving 18 bases not matched to a gene. Germline assignment: CDR1 SGHTA and CDR2 FQGTGA. CDR3 DNA: TGTGCCAGCAGCCCAAAGCTGACTAGCGGTCACAATGAGCAGTACTTC. Its protein is CASSPKLTSGHNEQYF.

This sequence joins TRBV2 and TRBJ2-1, with TRBD2 identical over 10 bases. Unmatched junction bases numbered 6, after V lost 6 bases and J lost 1 base. The length of the CDR3 is 16 residues. Germline-derived CDR1 and CDR2 are SNHLY and FYNNEI. This chain's CDR3 is CASRELAGVSYNEQFF. CDR3 coding DNA: TGTGCCAGCAGGGAGCTAGCGGGAGTATCCTACAATGAGCAGTTCTTC.

Concerning this clonotype: A much larger clonotype is one base distant, so this may be a read error. The CDR3 loop reads CASSSLGPVAETQYF. CDR3 nucleotide sequence: TGTGCCAGCAGCTCTCTGGGACCAGTCGCGGAGACCCAGTACTTC. V gene TRBV6-2 or TRBV6-3 combines with J gene TRBJ2-5, with D perhaps TRBD1 or TRBD2 (5 bases each). This CDR3 has 15 amino acids. V dropped 6 bases and J dropped 5 bases, with 19 bases sitting between them. The germline gives CDR1 MNHEY, CDR2 SVGEGT.

The V and J genes are TRBV20-1 and TRBJ2-5; 11 nucleotides line up with TRBD2. The J call is in doubt because the DNA end fits TRBJ2-7 better. CDR3 size: 16 residues. Germline values: CDR1 DFQATT, CDR2 SNEGSKA (reference sequence). In nucleotides, the CDR3 is TGCAGTGCTAGCCAAAGACTAGCGGGGAGGGTCTGCGAGCAGTACTTC. Translated: CSASQRLAGRVCEQYF.

This clonotype was counted between two and nine times. The chain has TRBV20-1 and TRBJ2-7; 8 bases are shared with TRBD2. Trimming took 6 bases from V and 2 from J; bases not matched to a gene: 0. Per germline, CDR1 DFQATT and CDR2 SNEGSKA (reference sequence). The CDR3 runs to 11 residues. The CDR3 spells CSALAAYEQYF. In nucleotides, the CDR3 is TGCAGTGCACTAGCGGCCTACGAGCAGTACTTC.

This sequence joins TRBV20-1 and TRBJ2-1; 7 bases are shared with TRBD2. J lost 5 bases, V lost 0 bases, and 7 bases had no gene match. The CDR3 totals 15 residues. The germline CDR1 and CDR2 sequences are DFQATT and SNEGSKA (reference sequence). The CDR3 bases are TGCAGTGCTAGAGATAGGACTAGTATTAACAATGAGCAGTTCTTC. It encodes CSARDRTSINNEQFF.

The J gene is TRBJ2-1, the V gene TRBV5-1, with D unresolved. The germline gives CDR1 SGHRS, CDR2 YFSETQ. V dropped 4 bases and J dropped 6 bases, with 14 bases sitting between them. CDR3 length: 14 amino acids. CDR3 coding DNA: TGCGCCAGCAGCGTGGTGGACGGTGCCAATGAGCAGTTCTTC. Amino acid sequence: CASSVVDGANEQFF.

This clonotype was seen a single time. The V call is TRBV6-2 or TRBV6-3, the J call TRBJ2-1, with D possibly matching TRBD2 (6 bases). Germline V gene sequence: CDR1 MNHEY, CDR2 SVGEGT. This CDR3 comprises 15 residues. V lost 5 bases to trimming and J lost 8 bases, with 19 bases between them. The CDR3 loop reads CASSPQGGIVDEQFF. The CDR3 bases are TGTGCCAGCAGTCCCCAGGGCGGGATTGTAGATGAGCAGTTCTTC.

The rearrangement uses TRBV4-2 and TRBJ2-5, with 7 positions matching TRBD2. The CDR3 consists of 15 residues. Per the germline V gene, CDR1 is LGHNA and CDR2 is YNFKEQ. Trimming at V came to 4 bases and at J to 4 bases, leaving 9 bases not matched to a gene. The CDR3 nucleotides read TGTGCCAGCAGCCCTGGGGTGGCGGGAGTAGAGACCCAGTACTTC. Translated, it gives CASSPGVAGVETQYF.

This clonotype came up a few times. V usage is TRBV10-3 and J usage is TRBJ2-2; no firm D call. This CDR3 contains 13 residues. Germline CDR1 is ENHRY and CDR2 is SYGVKD. V shed 10 bases and J shed 0 bases, with 9 bases lying between them. CDR3 in DNA: TGTGCCACTCTAACATCGAACACCGGGGAGCTGTTTTTT. Protein: CATLTSNTGELFF.

This clonotype was found many times. Compared with germline, one end of the junction differs, possibly owing to a read error. The gene calls are TRBV18 and TRBJ2-5; TRBD2 matches 8 bases. The germline V gene has CDR1 KGHSH and CDR2 LQKENI. This CDR3 spans 13 amino acids. The CDR3 DNA reads as TGCGCCAGCAGCCCACCTAGCGGGGAGACCCAGTACTTC. It codes for CASSPPSGETQYF.

This chain links TRBV18 with TRBJ2-1; 8 positions agree with TRBD2. The CDR3 totals 16 residues. V lost 5 bases and J lost 0; bases outside the gene matches: 6. Germline-derived CDR1 and CDR2 are KGHSH and LQKENI. CDR3 sequence reads: CASSSRAGDSYNEQFF. The CDR3 DNA reads as TGTGCCAGCTCATCCCGAGCGGGAGACTCCTACAATGAGCAGTTCTTC.

J is TRBJ2-1 and V is TRBV7-3; 7 nucleotides match TRBD2. The V gene's germline CDR1 is SGHTA and CDR2 FQGTGA. The J segment lost 11 bases and the V segment lost 4 bases, leaving 20 bases of the junction unmatched. The CDR3 is 17 residues long. As DNA, the CDR3 is TGTGCCAGCAGCTCGACTACCCAACTAGCGCCCAGCAGTAAGCAGTTCTTC. Protein sequence: CASSSTTQLAPSSKQFF.

This chain joins TRBV4-1 and TRBJ1-2, with D perhaps TRBD1 (5 bases). The CDR3 contains 15 residues. V was trimmed by 2 bases and J by 5 bases, leaving 15 bases between them. Germline V CDR1 and CDR2: MGHRA, YSYEKL. The CDR3 region is CASSQPRGGGYGYTF. The CDR3 region has the DNA TGCGCCAGCAGCCAACCAAGGGGTGGCGGTTATGGCTACACCTTC.